This is a list of T cell receptor beta chains from one sample in a study of tumour-infiltrating T cells in Burkitt lymphoma. TCRdb keeps only in-frame clones here, not all; method: immunoSEQ multiplex PCR. The data show about 17,000 clones, 80% seen once. The specimen sequenced was tumor tissue. These receptors were obtained from a human donor with diffuse large B-cell lymphoma. The CDR3 runs from the conserved cysteine through the conserved F or W. A D gene is named only where the DNA matches it firmly. Clone size, where shown, is once, few, many, or a class for clones that have expanded.

v_call: TRBV25-1; j_call: TRBJ1-2; clone_size: -; d_call: TRBD1; cdr3_aa: CASSPLTTGASNYGYTF; cdr3_nt: TGTGCCAGCAGCCCCCTTACTACAGGGGCCTCTAACTATGGCTACACCTTC
v_call: TRBV18; j_call: TRBJ2-3; clone_size: -; d_call: -; cdr3_aa: CALGLAGDTQYF; cdr3_nt: TGTGCTCTAGGGCTAGCCGGAGATACGCAGTATTTT
v_call: TRBV9; j_call: TRBJ2-1; clone_size: -; d_call: -; cdr3_aa: CASSVGGGSRTLNEQFF; cdr3_nt: TGTGCCAGCAGCGTAGGAGGGGGATCCCGTACCCTCAATGAGCAGTTCTTC
v_call: TRBV4-3; j_call: TRBJ2-2; clone_size: few; d_call: -; cdr3_aa: CASSQGWAAEDLTGELFF; cdr3_nt: TGCGCCAGCAGCCAAGGTTGGGCAGCGGAGGATCTCACCGGGGAGCTGTTTTTT
v_call: TRBV5-1; j_call: TRBJ2-3; clone_size: -; d_call: TRBD2; cdr3_aa: CASSLAGAADTQYF; cdr3_nt: TGCGCCAGCAGCTTAGCGGGGGCCGCCGATACGCAGTATTTT
v_call: TRBV9; j_call: TRBJ1-1; clone_size: -; d_call: -; cdr3_aa: CASSVEGVPGLNTEAFF; cdr3_nt: TGTGCCAGCAGCGTAGAGGGGGTTCCGGGATTGAACACTGAAGCTTTCTTT
v_call: TRBV7-9; j_call: TRBJ1-4; clone_size: -; d_call: -; cdr3_aa: CASSLQVPTNEKLFF; cdr3_nt: TGTGCCAGCAGCTTACAGGTTCCAACTAATGAAAAACTGTTTTTT
v_call: TRBV5-4; j_call: TRBJ1-1; clone_size: -; d_call: TRBD1; cdr3_aa: CASSLGQGRATEAFF; cdr3_nt: TGTGCCAGCAGTCTCGGACAGGGTAGGGCCACTGAAGCTTTCTTT
v_call: TRBV15; j_call: TRBJ2-7; clone_size: -; d_call: -; cdr3_aa: CATSTRRGPTYEQYF; cdr3_nt: TGTGCCACCAGCACACGGAGGGGGCCCACCTACGAGCAGTACTTC
v_call: TRBV4-3; j_call: TRBJ2-1; clone_size: -; d_call: -; cdr3_aa: CASSQDQAGRLNEQFF; cdr3_nt: TGCGCCAGCAGCCAAGATCAGGCCGGGCGGCTGAATGAGCAGTTCTTC
v_call: TRBV18; j_call: TRBJ2-6; clone_size: -; d_call: -; cdr3_aa: CASLPAELGTNVLTF; cdr3_nt: TGTGCCAGCTTACCCGCGGAATTAGGGACAAACGTCCTGACTTTC
v_call: TRBV7-9; j_call: TRBJ1-2; clone_size: -; d_call: -; cdr3_aa: CASSFFGGGNGYTF; cdr3_nt: TGTGCCAGCAGCTTTTTCGGGGGCGGGAATGGCTACACCTTC
v_call: TRBV19; j_call: TRBJ1-3; clone_size: -; d_call: -; cdr3_aa: CASSMIVSASGNTIYF; cdr3_nt: TGTGCCAGTAGTATGATAGTGTCAGCCTCTGGAAACACCATATATTTT
v_call: TRBV4-3; j_call: TRBJ2-7; clone_size: -; d_call: TRBD2; cdr3_aa: CASSQAPGATSGRTYEQYF; cdr3_nt: TGCGCCAGCAGCCAAGCCCCCGGGGCGACTAGCGGGAGAACCTACGAGCAGTACTTC
v_call: TRBV7-3; j_call: TRBJ2-1; clone_size: -; d_call: TRBD2; cdr3_aa: CASSLGLAGEQFF; cdr3_nt: TGTGCCAGCAGCTTAGGACTAGCGGGTGAGCAGTTCTTC
v_call: TRBV7-9; j_call: TRBJ2-1; clone_size: -; d_call: TRBD1; cdr3_aa: CASSFGGQGINEQFF; cdr3_nt: TGTGCCAGCAGCTTTGGGGGACAGGGGATCAATGAGCAGTTCTTC
v_call: TRBV6-1; j_call: TRBJ2-3; clone_size: -; d_call: -; cdr3_aa: CASSSTGTDTQYF; cdr3_nt: TGTGCCAGCAGTTCGACAGGAACGGATACGCAGTATTTT
v_call: TRBV20-1; j_call: TRBJ2-1; clone_size: -; d_call: -; cdr3_aa: CSARDVNEQFF; cdr3_nt: TGCAGTGCTAGAGATGTTAATGAGCAGTTCTTC
v_call: TRBV28; j_call: TRBJ1-2; clone_size: -; d_call: TRBD1; cdr3_aa: CASRSSGGPNYGYTF; cdr3_nt: TGTGCCAGCAGATCATCAGGGGGCCCTAACTATGGCTACACCTTC
v_call: TRBV19; j_call: TRBJ2-1; clone_size: -; d_call: -; cdr3_aa: CASSQVVALDEQFF; cdr3_nt: TGTGCCAGTAGTCAGGTGGTAGCATTAGATGAGCAGTTCTTC
v_call: TRBV6-6; j_call: TRBJ1-4; clone_size: -; d_call: -; cdr3_aa: CASSVGTPEKLFF; cdr3_nt: TGTGCCAGCAGCGTCGGGACGCCTGAAAAACTGTTTTTT
v_call: TRBV7-2; j_call: TRBJ1-1; clone_size: -; d_call: -; cdr3_aa: CASSYQGGEAFF; cdr3_nt: TGTGCCAGCAGCTATCAGGGTGGAGAAGCTTTCTTT
v_call: TRBV29-1; j_call: TRBJ1-4; clone_size: -; d_call: -; cdr3_aa: CSVWAYEKLFF; cdr3_nt: TGCAGCGTTTGGGCTTATGAAAAACTGTTTTTT
v_call: TRBV18; j_call: TRBJ2-2; clone_size: -; d_call: -; cdr3_aa: CASSLLVGAANTGELFF; cdr3_nt: TGTGCCAGCTCACTCCTCGTTGGAGCAGCGAACACCGGGGAGCTGTTTTTT
v_call: TRBV5-1; j_call: TRBJ1-3; clone_size: once; d_call: -; cdr3_aa: CASSLDRGSGNTIYF; cdr3_nt: TGCGCCAGCAGCTTGGATAGGGGCTCTGGAAACACCATATATTTT
v_call: TRBV7-8; j_call: TRBJ1-6; clone_size: few; d_call: TRBD1; cdr3_aa: CASSRTGSSYNSPLHF; cdr3_nt: TGTGCCAGCAGTCGGACAGGGAGCTCCTATAATTCACCCCTCCACTTT
v_call: TRBV15; j_call: TRBJ1-1; clone_size: -; d_call: -; cdr3_aa: CATSREPIGITEAFF; cdr3_nt: TGTGCCACCAGCAGAGAACCCATTGGAATCACTGAAGCTTTCTTT
v_call: TRBV18; j_call: TRBJ1-5; clone_size: -; d_call: -; cdr3_aa: CASSPEGLGNQPQHF; cdr3_nt: TGTGCCAGCTCACCGGAGGGTCTAGGCAATCAGCCCCAGCATTTT
v_call: TRBV27; j_call: TRBJ1-1; clone_size: medium-sized; d_call: -; cdr3_aa: CASSPPGISWSTEAFF; cdr3_nt: TGTGCCAGCAGTCCCCCAGGAATAAGTTGGAGCACTGAAGCTTTCTTT
v_call: TRBV7-2; j_call: TRBJ1-1; clone_size: once; d_call: -; cdr3_aa: CASSFTGYTEAFF; cdr3_nt: TGTGCCAGCAGCTTTACGGGATACACTGAAGCTTTCTTT
v_call: TRBV7-2; j_call: TRBJ1-2; clone_size: few; d_call: -; cdr3_aa: CASSLEVGQSYGYTF; cdr3_nt: TGTGCCAGCAGCTTAGAAGTAGGGCAGAGCTATGGCTACACCTTC
v_call: TRBV6-5; j_call: TRBJ2-3; clone_size: -; d_call: -; cdr3_aa: CASSYPERDTQYF; cdr3_nt: TGTGCCAGCAGTTACCCCGAAAGGGATACGCAGTATTTT
v_call: TRBV2; j_call: TRBJ1-3; clone_size: -; d_call: -; cdr3_aa: CASSEAGGAITIYF; cdr3_nt: TGTGCCAGCAGTGAAGCGGGCGGAGCGATCACCATATATTTT
v_call: TRBV10-3; j_call: TRBJ1-1; clone_size: -; d_call: TRBD1; cdr3_aa: CAISVGQGGAYTEAFF; cdr3_nt: TGTGCCATCAGTGTGGGACAGGGGGGGGCGTACACTGAAGCTTTCTTT
v_call: TRBV29-1; j_call: TRBJ1-2; clone_size: once; d_call: -; cdr3_aa: CSVEATGTVGYTF; cdr3_nt: TGCAGCGTTGAGGCTACAGGGACCGTTGGCTACACCTTC
v_call: TRBV19; j_call: TRBJ1-1; clone_size: -; d_call: -; cdr3_aa: CASSFRGTEAFF; cdr3_nt: TGTGCCAGTAGTTTCAGGGGAACTGAAGCTTTCTTT
v_call: TRBV5-8; j_call: TRBJ1-1; clone_size: -; d_call: TRBD1; cdr3_aa: CASSLTGTGAWTEAFF; cdr3_nt: TGTGCCAGCAGTTTAACAGGGACAGGGGCTTGGACTGAAGCTTTCTTT
v_call: TRBV7-8; j_call: TRBJ2-5; clone_size: -; d_call: -; cdr3_aa: CASSTHLTSQETQYF; cdr3_nt: TGTGCCAGCAGCACACATTTGACTAGTCAAGAGACCCAGTACTTC
v_call: TRBV4-1; j_call: TRBJ2-7; clone_size: -; d_call: -; cdr3_aa: CASSQGQSTGYEQYF; cdr3_nt: TGCGCCAGCAGCCAAGGACAGTCCACTGGGTACGAGCAGTACTTC
v_call: TRBV14; j_call: TRBJ1-2; clone_size: once; d_call: -; cdr3_aa: CASSQDGRTTYGYTF; cdr3_nt: TGTGCCAGCAGCCAAGACGGACGGACCACCTATGGCTACACCTTC
v_call: TRBV6-5; j_call: TRBJ2-4; clone_size: -; d_call: TRBD1; cdr3_aa: CASSPRTGAAIQYF; cdr3_nt: TGTGCCAGCAGTCCGCGGACAGGGGCGGCCATTCAGTACTTC
v_call: TRBV6-5; j_call: TRBJ1-1; clone_size: -; d_call: TRBD1; cdr3_aa: CASRETGGTEAFF; cdr3_nt: TGTGCCAGCAGAGAGACAGGGGGAACTGAAGCTTTCTTT
v_call: TRBV27; j_call: TRBJ2-6; clone_size: -; d_call: -; cdr3_aa: CASSREVSGANVLTF; cdr3_nt: TGTGCCAGCAGTAGGGAAGTCTCTGGGGCCAACGTCCTGACTTTC
v_call: TRBV29-1; j_call: TRBJ2-1; clone_size: -; d_call: TRBD1; cdr3_aa: CSVEGQGRNEQFF; cdr3_nt: TGCAGCGTTGAAGGACAGGGGAGGAATGAGCAGTTCTTC
v_call: TRBV2; j_call: TRBJ2-1; clone_size: -; d_call: TRBD1; cdr3_aa: CASRDRDRGYNEQFF; cdr3_nt: TGTGCCAGCAGAGACCGGGACAGGGGTTACAATGAGCAGTTCTTC
v_call: TRBV4-3; j_call: TRBJ2-7; clone_size: -; d_call: -; cdr3_aa: CASSQDLNSYEQYF; cdr3_nt: TGCGCCAGCAGCCAAGATCTGAATTCCTACGAGCAGTACTTC
v_call: TRBV9; j_call: TRBJ2-7; clone_size: -; d_call: -; cdr3_aa: CASSVDSSYEQYF; cdr3_nt: TGTGCCAGCAGCGTAGACAGCTCCTACGAGCAGTACTTC
v_call: TRBV29-1; j_call: TRBJ1-2; clone_size: -; d_call: -; cdr3_aa: CSVEEQGRIGYTF; cdr3_nt: TGCAGCGTTGAAGAGCAGGGGCGAATCGGCTACACCTTC
v_call: TRBV4-3; j_call: TRBJ2-2; clone_size: -; d_call: TRBD2; cdr3_aa: CASSQDMRLAGGLNTGELFF; cdr3_nt: TGCGCCAGCAGCCAAGATATGAGGCTAGCGGGAGGTCTGAACACCGGGGAGCTGTTTTTT
v_call: TRBV2; j_call: TRBJ2-1; clone_size: few; d_call: -; cdr3_aa: CASEGLSNEQFF; cdr3_nt: TGTGCCAGCGAGGGCCTTAGTAATGAGCAGTTCTTC
v_call: TRBV29-1; j_call: TRBJ1-2; clone_size: -; d_call: -; cdr3_aa: CSVVRGNYGYTF; cdr3_nt: TGCAGCGTTGTAAGGGGAAACTATGGCTACACCTTC
v_call: TRBV6-6; j_call: TRBJ1-2; clone_size: -; d_call: -; cdr3_aa: CASTTPGVSLDYGYTF; cdr3_nt: TGTGCCAGCACCACGCCCGGGGTCAGCTTAGACTATGGCTACACCTTC
v_call: TRBV4-3; j_call: TRBJ1-5; clone_size: few; d_call: -; cdr3_aa: CASSQDWAGYNQPQHF; cdr3_nt: TGCGCCAGCAGCCAAGACTGGGCAGGGTACAATCAGCCCCAGCATTTT
v_call: TRBV10-3; j_call: TRBJ1-2; clone_size: -; d_call: TRBD1; cdr3_aa: CAIGRDSPNYGYTF; cdr3_nt: TGTGCCATCGGTAGGGACAGTCCAAACTATGGCTACACCTTC
v_call: TRBV6-4; j_call: TRBJ2-1; clone_size: -; d_call: -; cdr3_aa: CASSGIDEQFF; cdr3_nt: TGTGCCAGCAGTGGTATTGATGAGCAGTTCTTC
v_call: TRBV7-9; j_call: TRBJ2-3; clone_size: -; d_call: -; cdr3_aa: CASSLFSEEERDTQYF; cdr3_nt: TGTGCCAGCAGCTTATTCTCCGAAGAAGAGAGAGATACGCAGTATTTT
v_call: TRBV7-2; j_call: TRBJ1-6; clone_size: -; d_call: -; cdr3_aa: CASSLAQGGSPLHF; cdr3_nt: TGTGCCAGCAGCTTAGCACAGGGAGGCTCACCCCTCCACTTT